The T cell receptor beta chain described here comes from a study of T cell responses to AZD1222 COVID-19 vaccine (dated by TCRdb to the early 2020s). For context, the study as a whole: TCR sequencing covered 230 or so trial participants: 207 given two doses of AZD1222 and about 26 given two doses of MenACWY control vaccine. Trial participants were enrolled into age subgroups of 18-55, 56-69 and 70-plus years, which contained 148, 28 and 57 TCR-sequenced participants, respectively. Overall study results and their limits: A significant rise in spike-specific TCR breadth and depth was observed after two AZD1222 doses relative to day 0 and relative to MenACWY recipients. CD4 TCRs associated with the vaccine covered the entire spike protein, and the dominant responses were in regions 160-218 and 743-854. In the small 56-69-year group, the increase in depth fell short of significance, most likely because of low power. Only a handful of AZD1222 recipients were SARS-CoV-2 seropositive at baseline, limiting conclusions about previously exposed vaccinees. No day 14 peak-response samples were available, so repertoires were characterized only after the peak T cell response. Reportedly, almost half of the unique spike-specific TCRs recognized epitopes lying outside the regions that are mutated in the B.1.351 and B.1.1.7 variants. Participants were mostly white British, with more females than males. The authors suggested clonal diversity may have been underestimated.

Reading from cysteine to phenylalanine, the CDR3 counts 13 amino acids. The entry retains the CDR3 DNA only, 39 bases that are in frame from base 1. CDR1 and CDR2 were assigned from the germline V gene as SGHVS and FNYEAQ. The germline ends are 8 bases apart after V is trimmed by 5 bases and J by 0 bases. The time point label, as the study defines it: about 28 days (+/-7) after the second vaccine dose. AZD1222 recipients given second doses at about 4 weeks or at about 12 weeks were pooled, since spike-specific TCR depth and breadth were not found to differ between the two schedules. Vaccinee samples came from UK trials COV001 and COV002, including a single-blind randomized controlled phase 2/3 trial of AZD1222 (ChAdOx1 nCoV-19) in healthy adults. For TCRbeta chain sequencing, PBMC samples from trial participants were taken at day 0 and at day 28 after the second dose. Details on this clone: The clone's antigen remains unknown. One base away there is no much larger clone; base qualities are not given.

The CDR3 regions of human TCRbeta chains were analyzed by immunosequencing. As for how the authors treated the data: Repertoire TCRs were checked for matches against a reference library of SARS-CoV-2-specific TCRs that had been generated using the MIRA antigen-specificity platform. Breadth was defined as the fraction of unique TCRs that were SARS-CoV-2-associated. Depth was defined as the fraction of total T cells that were SARS-CoV-2-associated. Each spike-specific TCR was assigned to its reactive spike region and to a CD4 or CD8 class using the MIRA data. Log10-transformed breadth and depth values were compared by one-way ANOVA with Sidak's multiple comparisons tests. The table was pulled from immuneACCESS by TCRdb, which kept in-frame rearrangements only. Such tables lose some clones; where checked, under half of the loss comes from unresolved V genes, and the rest has no known cause. That table supplies the V and J calls and clone size; D and trimming were determined from the DNA. This sample holds about 94,000 clones; around nine tenths were observed only once. Of the sample, roughly 12% is held by the ten largest clones.

The specimen was peripheral blood, collected 28 days after the second AZD1222 dose. The TCR was taken from an adult who received the AZD1222 COVID-19 vaccine. In this chain, TRBV7-6 is recombined with TRBJ2-7, with TRBD2 as a weak D call on 5 bases. CDR3 loop: CASSPRGSYEQYF. The nucleotide sequence reads as follows: TGTGCCAGCAGCCCCCGGGGCTCCTACGAGCAGTACTTC. The full variable domain, completed from the reference TRBV7-6 and TRBJ2-7 proteins outside the CDR3, reads GAGVSQSPRYKVTKRGQDVALRCDPISGHVSLYWYRQALGQGPEFLTYFNYEAQQDKSGLPNDRFSAERPEGSISTLTIQRTEQRDSAMYRCASSPRGSYEQYFGPGTRLTVT.